The next 28 T cell receptor beta chains were all read from a single sample in a study of OX40 agonist ivuxolimab in advanced cancers. The method was immunoSEQ multiplex PCR; TCRdb's version includes in-frame clones alone and lacks a portion of them. The sample includes under 80,000 clones, about nine tenths of them seen just once. Sequenced here: CD4+ or CD8+ T cells sorted from blood, sampled in a trial of the OX40 agonist ivuxolimab. Receptors originate from an adult with an advanced solid tumor such as melanoma, head and neck, liver or kidney cancer.

The chain is built from TRBV9 and TRBJ2-2; 13 bases fit TRBD2. The J segment lost 2 bases and the V segment lost 1 base, leaving 2 bases of the junction unmatched. The CDR3 length is 17 residues. CDR1 and CDR2 (germline): SGDLS, YYNGEE. This CDR3 reads CASSVRTSGRNTGELFF. In DNA form, the CDR3 reads TGTGCCAGCAGCGTACGGACTAGCGGGAGAAACACCGGGGAGCTGTTTTTT.

This chain links TRBV30 with TRBJ1-5, with a possible D match to TRBD1 (6 bases). This CDR3 has 15 amino acids. Trimming pared 1 base from V and 5 bases from J, leaving 15 bases between. The germline V gene encodes CDR1 GTSNPN and CDR2 SVGIG (reference sequence). The CDR3 sequence is CAWSENDRTHQPQHF. The CDR3 coding sequence is TGTGCCTGGAGTGAAAACGACAGGACACATCAGCCCCAGCATTTT.

As for this clone: The junction differs from germline at one of its ends, possibly a read error. The chain carries TRBV30 and TRBJ1-1, with D unclear. The CDR3 runs to 11 residues. CDR1 is GTSNPN and CDR2 is SVGIG in the germline V gene (reference sequence). For the CDR3, the DNA is TGTGCCTGGAGTAGTAATTCCGAAGTCTGGTTT. Its translation: CAWSSNSEVWF.

This chain joins TRBV20-1 and TRBJ2-5; D ambiguous. The CDR3 has 11 residues. V lost 0 bases and J 4 bases, leaving 3 bases between the germline ends. Per the germline V gene, CDR1 is DFQATT and CDR2 is SNEGSKA (reference sequence). Written as DNA, the CDR3 is TGCAGTGCTAGAGAAACAGAGACCCAGTACTTC. Its translation is CSARETETQYF.

The gene calls are TRBV6-1 and TRBJ1-1, with no clear D. Germline values: CDR1 MNHNS, CDR2 SASEGT. CDR3 length: 11 residues. The V end was cut by 2 bases, the J end by 7 bases, with 5 bases between. As DNA, the CDR3 is TGTGCCAGCAGTGAACTATATGAAGCTTTCTTT. As protein: CASSELYEAFF.

The chain links TRBV5-1 to TRBJ2-3; TRBD1 matches 7 bases. Germline CDR1 reads SGHRS; CDR2 reads YFSETQ. The length of the CDR3 is 16 residues. V gave up 1 base and J gave up 4 bases; unmatched junction bases: 9. CDR3 coding DNA: TGCGCCAGCAGCTTGACAGGGGATGGGTTAGCAGATACGCAGTATTTT. Translation: CASSLTGDGLADTQYF. The full variable domain, completed using reference TRBV5-1 and TRBJ2-3, is KAGVTQTPRYLIKTRGQQVTLSCSPISGHRSVSWYQQTPGQGLQFLFEYFSETQRNKGNFPGRFSGRQFSNSRSEMNVSTLELGDSALYLCASSLTGDGLADTQYFGPGTRLTVL.

This clone was counted once. The CDR3 loop is CASSLDARVLAFF. CDR3 coding DNA: TGTGCCAGCAGCTTAGACGCCAGGGTACTTGCTTTCTTT. The V and J genes are TRBV7-9 and TRBJ1-1; a weak D match, TRBD1 (5 bases). Trimming left V 1 base short and J 11 bases short, with 14 bases between. The CDR3 length is 13 residues. Germline CDR1 reads SEHNR; CDR2 reads FQNEAQ (reference sequence).

The chain joins TRBV5-1 to TRBJ2-2; 10 bases agree with TRBD2. The germline V gene encodes CDR1 SGHRS and CDR2 YFSETQ. This CDR3 comprises 15 residues. After removal of 2 bases from V and 6 bases from J, the junction contained 4 bases not matched to a gene. The CDR3 here is CASSFPSGGAGELFF. The CDR3 nucleotides read TGCGCCAGCAGCTTCCCGAGCGGGGGGGCCGGGGAGCTGTTTTTT. The full variable domain, with the rest looked up from reference TRBV5-1 and TRBJ2-2, is KAGVTQTPRYLIKTRGQQVTLSCSPISGHRSVSWYQQTPGQGLQFLFEYFSETQRNKGNFPGRFSGRQFSNSRSEMNVSTLELGDSALYLCASSFPSGGAGELFFGEGSRLTVL.

The CDR3 DNA is TGTGCCAGTAGAAACCGGGACAATAATCAGCCCCAGCATTTT. Translation gives CASRNRDNNQPQHF. J is TRBJ1-5 and V is TRBV19; tentative D call: TRBD1 (6 bases). Germline lookup yields CDR1 LNHDA and CDR2 SQIVND (reference sequence). This CDR3 spans 14 amino acids. Trimming cost V 6 bases and J 4 bases, with 13 bases left between them.

The chain combines TRBV5-1 with TRBJ2-3; no clear D. The CDR3 extends over 15 amino acids. Germline CDR1 is SGHRS and CDR2 is YFSETQ. The V end was cut by 2 bases, the J end by 3 bases, with 13 bases between. CDR3 DNA sequence: TGCGCCAGCAGCTTCTTTCTTACGGGTACAGATACGCAGTATTTT. Amino acids: CASSFFLTGTDTQYF.

The CDR3 region is CAWSVWGRTSTEAFF. The CDR3 DNA reads as TGTGCCTGGAGTGTATGGGGTAGGACGAGCACTGAAGCTTTCTTT. The genes are TRBV30 and TRBJ1-1, with D unresolved. Looked up from germline, CDR1 is GTSNPN and CDR2 is SVGIG (reference sequence). Trimming removed 0 bases from V and 4 bases from J, with 15 bases in between. The CDR3 extends over 15 amino acids.

CDR3 in amino acids: CASSPGTELYEQYF. CDR3 sequence (DNA): TGTGCCAGCAGCCCCGGGACAGAGCTGTACGAGCAGTACTTC. The chain is built from TRBV5-4 and TRBJ2-7, with TRBD1 matching 7 bases. The CDR3 is 14 residues long. Germline V gives CDR1 SGHNT, CDR2 YYREEE (reference sequence). V gave up 4 bases and J gave up 4 bases; unmatched junction bases: 8. Complete variable domain (other parts from reference TRBV5-4 and TRBJ2-7): ETGVTQSPTHLIKTRGQQVTLRCSSQSGHNTVSWYQQALGQGPQFIFQYYREEENGRGNFPPRFSGLQFPNYSSELNVNALELDDSALYLCASSPGTELYEQYFGPGTRLTVT.

This chain links TRBV5-5 with TRBJ2-5; 10 bases agree with TRBD2. Germline V gene data show CDR1 as SGHKS and CDR2 as YYEKEE (reference sequence). The CDR3 loop spans 14 amino acids. Trimming cost V 2 bases and J 9 bases; bases outside gene matches: 7. The CDR3 DNA reads as TGTGCCAGCAGCTTCGGACTAGCGGAGCCCCCCCAGTACTTC. Amino acids: CASSFGLAEPPQYF.

This CDR3 is CASSLLRGVGVGSGAFF. CDR3 coding DNA: TGTGCCAGCAGTTTATTAAGGGGGGTTGGGGTGGGGTCTGGAGCTTTCTTT. The chain uses TRBV27 and TRBJ1-1, with a tentative D call TRBD1 (6 bases). Germline V CDR1 and CDR2: MNHEY, SMNVEV (reference sequence). The CDR3 is 17 residues long. Trimming cost V 1 base and J 10 bases, with 25 bases left between them.

The rearrangement links TRBV19 to TRBJ1-1; perhaps TRBD1 as D (5 bases). This CDR3 comprises 14 residues. CDR1 is LNHDA, CDR2 SQIVND, per germline (reference sequence). Trimming pared 3 bases from V and 6 bases from J, leaving 14 bases between. In nucleotides, the CDR3 is TGTGCCAGTAGTATTGGACTCCGGGGCGCTGAAGCTTTCTTT. This sequence encodes CASSIGLRGAEAFF.

Comments on this clone: Other DNA sequences of this sample code for an identical CDR3. This chain links TRBV29-1 with TRBJ1-2, with 7 bases identical to TRBD1. Unmatched junction bases numbered 1, after V lost 2 bases and J lost 4 bases. The CDR3 runs 12 residues. Germline values: CDR1 SQVTM, CDR2 ANQGSEA. For the CDR3, the DNA is TGCAGCGTTGAATCAGGGGGCTATGGCTACACCTTC. This encodes CSVESGGYGYTF.

This chain connects TRBV10-3 to TRBJ1-2, with a weak D call TRBD1 (5 bases). Germline V gene data show CDR1 as ENHRY and CDR2 as SYGVKD. CDR3 size: 14 residues. The germline V and J ends were trimmed by 0 bases and 4 bases, with 9 bases remaining between them. CDR3 coding DNA: TGTGCCATCAGTGAGTCGAGGCAGGGCTATGGCTACACCTTC. Protein sequence: CAISESRQGYGYTF.

The chain links TRBV18 to TRBJ1-4; D possibly corresponds to TRBD1 (5 bases). This CDR3 contains 15 residues. V lost 3 bases, J lost 0 bases, and 8 bases lay in between. Germline CDR1 and CDR2: KGHSH and LQKENI. CDR3 nucleotide sequence: TGTGCCAGCTCACCCGGGGCTACAACTAATGAAAAACTGTTTTTT. Its protein is CASSPGATTNEKLFF.

The chain is built from TRBV7-2 and TRBJ1-1; D not resolved. V lost 1 base and J lost 5, with 8 bases in between. In germline, CDR1 is SGHTA, CDR2 FQGNSA. The CDR3 length is 13 residues. CDR3 in DNA: TGTGCCAGCAGCTTAGATGTTTCGACTGAAGCTTTCTTT. Translating it yields CASSLDVSTEAFF.

The rearrangement links TRBV11-2 to TRBJ1-2; 7 bases are a match to TRBD1. J lost 7 bases, V lost 0 bases, and 8 bases had no gene match. The CDR3 consists of 15 residues. In germline, CDR1 is SGHAT, CDR2 FQNNGV. In DNA, the CDR3 is TGTGCCAGCAGCTTAGACCAAGGGGGCTCCGGTGGCTACACCTTC. Its protein product is CASSLDQGGSGGYTF. Supplemented by reference TRBV11-2 and TRBJ1-2, the full variable domain reads EAGVAQSPRYKIIEKRQSVAFWCNPISGHATLYWYQQILGQGPKLLIQFQNNGVVDDSQLPKDRFSAERLKGVDSTLKIQPAKLEDSAVYLCASSLDQGGSGGYTFGSGTRLTVV.

This sequence joins TRBV4-3 and TRBJ2-3; 9 positions agree with TRBD1. Per germline, CDR1 LGHNA and CDR2 YSLEER. Unmatched junction bases numbered 7, after V lost 5 bases and J lost 4 bases. The CDR3 is made up of 15 amino acids. The CDR3 nucleotides read TGCGCCAGCAGCGCCTGGACAGGGGAATCAGATACGCAGTATTTT. It codes for CASSAWTGESDTQYF.

The rearrangement uses TRBV15 and TRBJ2-1; 7 positions agree with TRBD1. CDR1 LNHNV and CDR2 YYDKDF come from the germline V gene (reference sequence). The V and J ends lost 0 bases and 3 bases, in that order; junction bases with no gene match: 17. The CDR3 covers 20 residues. Here the CDR3 DNA reads TGTGCCACCAGCAGAGATCTTTGGCCATTAGGGGACAGCGACTACAATGAGCAGTTCTTC. It specifies CATSRDLWPLGDSDYNEQFF.

CDR3 loop: CASSPVGREAGNTIYF. The CDR3 coding sequence is TGTGCCAGCAGTCCCGTTGGTCGGGAGGCTGGAAACACCATATATTTT. The chain links TRBV28 to TRBJ1-3; D is uncertain. V lost 5 bases and J lost 2, with 16 bases in between. CDR1 and CDR2 (germline): MDHEN, SYDVKM. CDR3 length: 16 amino acids.

The rearrangement links TRBV14 to TRBJ1-5, with D uncertain. Per the germline V gene, CDR1 is SGHDN and CDR2 is FVKESK. With 0 bases removed from V and 6 bases from J, the gap between germline ends came to 6 bases. The CDR3 is 13 residues long. In DNA form, the CDR3 reads TGTGCCAGCAGCCAAGATCTTCGTCAGCCCCAGCATTTT. Translated: CASSQDLRQPQHF.

V and J are TRBV2 and TRBJ1-2, with TRBD1 matching 7 bases. The CDR3 spans 14 residues. The V segment lost 7 bases and the J segment 8 bases; nucleotides outside the gene matches: 13. Germline V gene lookup returns CDR1 SNHLY and CDR2 FYNNEI. CDR3 nucleotides: TGTGCCAGCATAAAGGGGGCGAAAGGTGCCGGCTACACCTTC. The encoded protein is CASIKGAKGAGYTF.

This chain connects TRBV6-4 to TRBJ2-5, with no clear D. This CDR3 spans 13 amino acids. Looked up from germline, CDR1 is MRHNA and CDR2 is SNTAGT. Trimming removed 10 bases at V and 3 bases at J, with 15 bases between. The CDR3 is CAKKESREETQYF. The CDR3 DNA follows: TGTGCCAAGAAGGAGAGCCGTGAAGAGACCCAGTACTTC.

The gene calls are TRBV5-6 and TRBJ1-2; tentative D call: TRBD1 (5 bases). Germline V lookup: CDR1 SGHDT, CDR2 YYEEEE. The CDR3 totals 14 residues. Trimming stripped 2 bases from V and 7 bases from J, with 15 bases between. The CDR3 sequence: CASSLPTQGGGYTF. The CDR3 DNA reads TGTGCCAGCAGCTTACCCACCCAGGGTGGTGGCTACACCTTC. Complete variable domain (other parts from reference TRBV5-6 and TRBJ1-2): DAGVTQSPTHLIKTRGQQVTLRCSPKSGHDTVSWYQQALGQGPQFIFQYYEEEERQRGNFPDRFSGHQFPNYSSELNVNALLLGDSALYLCASSLPTQGGGYTFGSGTRLTVV.

V is TRBV4-3 and J is TRBJ2-1; no definite D call. This CDR3 contains 13 residues. CDR1 and CDR2 (germline): LGHNA, YSLEER. The V gene lost 0 bases and the J gene lost 6 bases, with 6 bases spanning the gap. The CDR3 region is CASSQDRLNEQFF. In DNA form, the CDR3 reads TGCGCCAGCAGCCAAGATAGACTCAATGAGCAGTTCTTC.